The rows below give T cell receptor beta chains drawn from one sample of a study of control samples from healthy donors and cancer patients. TCRdb keeps only in-frame clones here, not all; method: immunoSEQ multiplex PCR. This table holds 100,000 to 150,000 clones, about 92% found once. What was sequenced was PBMCs. The receptor set was obtained from a man older than 75 with head and neck cancer. Each CDR3 is given with its conserved first and last residue. The D gene is left open where the match is weak. Size is stated for part of the rows, as once, few or many counts, or as a class when the clone is expanded.

TRBV2,-,TRBD1,TRBJ2-4,CASIKDRGKNIQYF,TGTGCCAGCATCAAGGACAGGGGAAAAAACATTCAGTACTTC
TRBV5-8,-,-,TRBJ2-5,CASRRTAQETQYF,TGTGCCAGCAGAAGGACTGCTCAAGAGACCCAGTACTTC
TRBV6-1,-,-,TRBJ1-5,CASSEARGHRTNQPQHF,TGTGCCAGCAGTGAAGCGAGGGGACACAGGACCAATCAGCCCCAGCATTTT
TRBV12-3/TRBV12-4,-,-,TRBJ2-7,CASSFGPSYEQYF,TGTGCCAGCAGTTTCGGGCCCTCCTACGAGCAGTACTTC
TRBV6-5,-,-,TRBJ2-7,CASSSRERGEGEQYF,TGTGCCAGCAGTTCTCGTGAAAGGGGGGAGGGCGAGCAGTACTTC
TRBV19,once,-,TRBJ1-2,CASRTATRGYTF,TGTGCCAGTAGAACAGCGACCCGCGGCTACACCTTC
TRBV6-2/TRBV6-3,-,-,TRBJ2-5,CASSGTPLVETQYF,TGTGCCAGCAGTGGGACCCCCCTGGTGGAGACCCAGTACTTC
TRBV11-3,once,-,TRBJ2-3,CASSLAGTDTQYF,TGTGCCAGCAGCTTAGCAGGGACAGATACGCAGTATTTT
TRBV20-1,-,-,TRBJ2-1,CSARPLEEQFF,TGCAGTGCTAGACCGCTGGAAGAGCAGTTCTTC
TRBV6-5,once,-,TRBJ1-6,CASSRESYNSPLHF,TGTGCCAGTTCACGGGAATCCTATAATTCACCCCTCCACTTT
TRBV11-2,-,TRBD2,TRBJ2-4,CASSLEALAGGPWAKNIQYF,TGTGCCAGCAGCTTAGAGGCGCTAGCGGGGGGGCCGTGGGCCAAAAACATTCAGTACTTC
TRBV7-9,-,-,TRBJ1-5,CASSARTSGDGIQPQHF,TGTGCCAGCAGCGCTCGCACCTCAGGGGATGGCATTCAGCCCCAGCATTTT
TRBV7-2,few,-,TRBJ2-7,CASSPRTGPYEQYF,TGTGCCAGCAGCCCTCGGACGGGACCATACGAGCAGTACTTC
TRBV6-6,-,-,TRBJ1-1,CASSYSVGTEAFF,TGTGCCAGCAGTTACAGTGTGGGCACTGAAGCTTTCTTT
TRBV30,-,TRBD2,TRBJ2-1,CAWSPTSGRNEQFF,TGTGCCTGGAGTCCGACTAGCGGGAGAAATGAGCAGTTCTTC
TRBV2,-,TRBD1,TRBJ1-5,CASNPGQVNQPQHF,TGTGCCAGCAATCCGGGACAGGTGAATCAGCCCCAGCATTTT
TRBV5-4,-,-,TRBJ2-7,CASSLRGTSYEQYF,TGTGCCAGCAGCTTGCGGGGGACCTCCTACGAGCAGTACTTC
TRBV11-2,-,-,TRBJ1-5,CASSSTASQPQHF,TGTGCCAGCAGCTCGACAGCGAGCCAGCCCCAGCATTTT
TRBV11-2,-,-,TRBJ2-2,CASSPGFTGELFF,TGTGCCAGCAGCCCAGGGTTCACCGGGGAGCTGTTTTTT
TRBV2,-,TRBD2,TRBJ2-5,CASSERLAGLETQYF,TGTGCCAGCAGTGAACGTCTAGCGGGATTGGAGACCCAGTACTTC
TRBV19,-,-,TRBJ2-2,CASSLITGELFF,TGTGCCAGTAGTTTGATCACCGGGGAGCTGTTTTTT
TRBV7-6,-,-,TRBJ1-2,CASSSPPSYGYTF,TGTGCCAGCAGCTCTCCGCCCTCGTATGGCTACACCTTC
TRBV14,once,-,TRBJ2-7,CASSRLNEQYF,TGTGCCAGCAGCCGTCTGAACGAGCAGTACTTC